These 7 T cell receptor beta chains were all obtained from the same sample, sequenced in a study of molecular identifiers for immune sequencing clone quantification. TCRdb re-derived calls from the PCR reads in MiXCR, one entry per CDR3 protein. Here the sample spans some 650,000 distinct CDR3 sequences, just under 20% being singletons. Sequenced input: naive CD8+ T cells from blood, with Jurkat cell RNA spiked in. Indicated subset: FACS-sorted CD8+CD4-CCR7+CD45RA+ naive T cells. The receptors derive from a human donor in good health. Some libraries in this study had Jurkat cell RNA spiked in.

This clonotype was detected only a few times. This chain joins TRBV19 and TRBJ1-6; 8 bases map to TRBD1. The ends lost 4 bases at V and 9 bases at J; junction bases unmatched: 11. Germline CDR1 reads LNHDA; CDR2 reads SQIVND (reference sequence). The CDR3 is 16 residues long. The CDR3 DNA reads as TGTGCCAGTAGTACAAGGAGGGGGCAGGGGGCTTCACCCCTCCACTTT. This codes for CASSTRRGQGASPLHF. Combining the CDR3 with reference TRBV19 and TRBJ1-6 gives the whole variable domain DGGITQSPKYLFRKEGQNVTLSCEQNLNHDAMYWYRQDPGQGLRLIYYSQIVNDFQKGDIAEGYSVSREKKESFPLTVTSAQKNPTAFYLCASSTRRGQGASPLHFGNGTRLTVT.

This clonotype was observed a few times. The gene calls are TRBV27 and TRBJ1-1; D call uncertain. Trimming removed 6 bases from V and 0 bases from J, with 11 bases in between. CDR1 and CDR2 from the germline V gene are MNHEY and SMNVEV (reference sequence). The CDR3 is made up of 14 amino acids. CDR3 sequence: CASSPTRLNTEAFF. The CDR3 bases are TGTGCCAGCAGCCCCACGCGACTGAACACTGAAGCTTTCTTT.

There are many counts of this clonotype. The rearrangement joins TRBV4-3 to TRBJ1-3, with a tentative D call TRBD1 (5 bases). The germline gives CDR1 LGHNA, CDR2 YSLEER. Trimming pared 0 bases from V and 8 bases from J, leaving 8 bases between. The CDR3 is 13 amino acids. The CDR3 DNA is TGCGCCAGCAGCCAAGATCAAGGGGACACCATATATTTT. Amino acid sequence: CASSQDQGDTIYF.

This clonotype was recorded many times. The chain combines TRBV5-6 with TRBJ2-7; no reliable D call. The CDR3 has 14 residues. Trimming pared 5 bases from V and 2 bases from J, leaving 14 bases between. The germline CDR1 and CDR2 sequences are SGHDT and YYEEEE. The chain's CDR3 is CASSRGPGTYEQYF. For the CDR3, the DNA is TGTGCCAGCAGTCGAGGTCCTGGGACCTACGAGCAGTACTTC. Looking up the rest from reference TRBV5-6 and TRBJ2-7 gives the full variable domain: DAGVTQSPTHLIKTRGQQVTLRCSPKSGHDTVSWYQQALGQGPQFIFQYYEEEERQRGNFPDRFSGHQFPNYSSELNVNALLLGDSALYLCASSRGPGTYEQYFGPGTRLTVT.

This clonotype was observed at least ten times. The J gene is TRBJ2-1, the V gene TRBV20-1; 11 nucleotides match TRBD2. The CDR3 consists of 14 residues. Germline assignment: CDR1 DFQATT and CDR2 SNEGSKA (reference sequence). With 6 bases clipped from V and 4 bases from J, the junction kept 5 bases outside the gene matches. The CDR3: CSARTSGSYNEQFF. CDR3 DNA: TGCAGTGCAAGGACTAGCGGGTCTTACAATGAGCAGTTCTTC.

This clonotype was recorded at least ten times. The chain uses TRBV25-1 and TRBJ2-5, with TRBD2 as a possible D gene (6 bases). The CDR3 covers 18 residues. V was pared by 2 bases and J by 4 bases, with 23 bases between. Germline V gives CDR1 MGHDK, CDR2 SYGVNS. CDR3 loop: CASSEIAVGQGRRETQYF. The DNA of the CDR3 is TGTGCCAGCAGTGAAATAGCGGTCGGGCAGGGACGGAGAGAGACCCAGTACTTC.

This clonotype was seen repeatedly, ten times or more. This chain links TRBV25-1 with TRBJ2-7; 7 bases agree with TRBD1. J gave up 2 bases and V 3 bases, and 4 bases lay outside the gene matches. The CDR3 runs to 14 residues. The V gene's germline CDR1 is MGHDK and CDR2 SYGVNS. For the CDR3, the DNA is TGTGCCAGCAGTGATCAGGGGGTCGCCTACGAGCAGTACTTC. Protein sequence: CASSDQGVAYEQYF.